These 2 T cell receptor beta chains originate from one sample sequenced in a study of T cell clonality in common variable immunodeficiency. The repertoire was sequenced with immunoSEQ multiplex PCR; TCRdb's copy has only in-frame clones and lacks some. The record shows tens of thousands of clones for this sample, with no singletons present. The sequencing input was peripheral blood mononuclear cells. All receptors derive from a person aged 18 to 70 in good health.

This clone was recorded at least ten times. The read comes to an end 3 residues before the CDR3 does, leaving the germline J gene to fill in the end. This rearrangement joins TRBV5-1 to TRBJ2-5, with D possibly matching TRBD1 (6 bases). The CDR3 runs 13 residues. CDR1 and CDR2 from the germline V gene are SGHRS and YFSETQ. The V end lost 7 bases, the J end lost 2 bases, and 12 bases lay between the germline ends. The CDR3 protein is CASWNRAQETQYF. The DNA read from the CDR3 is TGCGCCAGCTGGAACAGGGCTCAAGAGACC. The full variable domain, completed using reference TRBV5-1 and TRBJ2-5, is KAGVTQTPRYLIKTRGQQVTLSCSPISGHRSVSWYQQTPGQGLQFLFEYFSETQRNKGNFPGRFSGRQFSNSRSEMNVSTLELGDSALYLCASWNRAQETQYFGPGTRLLVL.

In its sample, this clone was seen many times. The CDR3 DNA, read in part, is TGTGCCAGCAGACCTTTAGGGGGGGCTGTTTTCGAG. Its translation is CASRPLGGAVFE. The entire CDR3 sequence reads CASRPLGGAVFEQYF. The rearrangement links TRBV2 to TRBJ2-7; D is perhaps TRBD2 (7 bases). The read halts 3 residues ahead of the CDR3 end, with the missing end drawn from the germline J gene. Germline CDR1 SNHLY, CDR2 FYNNEI. With 6 bases removed from V and 6 bases from J, the gap between germline ends came to 21 bases. The CDR3 runs to 15 residues. Full variable domain (rest looked up from reference TRBV2 and TRBJ2-7): EPEVTQTPSHQVTQMGQEVILRCVPISNHLYFYWYRQILGQKVEFLVSFYNNEISEKSEIFDDQFSVERPDGSNFTLKIRSTKLEDSAMYFCASRPLGGAVFEQYFGPGTRLTVT.